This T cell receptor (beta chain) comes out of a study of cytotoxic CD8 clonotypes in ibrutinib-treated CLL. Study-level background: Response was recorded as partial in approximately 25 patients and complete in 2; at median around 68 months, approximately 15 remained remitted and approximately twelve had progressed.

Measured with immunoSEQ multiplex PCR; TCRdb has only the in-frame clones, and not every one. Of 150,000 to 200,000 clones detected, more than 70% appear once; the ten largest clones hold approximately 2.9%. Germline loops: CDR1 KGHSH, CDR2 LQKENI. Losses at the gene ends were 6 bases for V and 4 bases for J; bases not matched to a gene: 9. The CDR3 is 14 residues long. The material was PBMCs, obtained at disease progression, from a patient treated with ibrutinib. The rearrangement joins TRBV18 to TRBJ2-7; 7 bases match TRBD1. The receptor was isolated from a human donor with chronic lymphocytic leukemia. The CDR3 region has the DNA TGTGCCAGCTCCCCGACAGGGATTGATTACGAGCAGTACTTC. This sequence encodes CASSPTGIDYEQYF.